Shown below are 5 T cell receptor beta chains from a single sample sequenced in a study of blood T cell repertoires in COVID-19. Sequenced by immunoSEQ multiplex PCR; TCRdb stores in-frame clones only, minus some. This table has about 310,000 clones, around 87% appearing once. The specimen sequenced was peripheral blood. The receptor set was obtained from a man aged 18 to 29 with active or convalescent COVID-19.

V and J are TRBV7-3 and TRBJ2-7; 8 bases are shared with TRBD1. The CDR3 has 15 amino acids. Germline CDR1 is SGHTA and CDR2 is FQGTGA. J gave up 4 bases and V 0 bases, and 5 bases lay outside the gene matches. This chain's CDR3 is CASSLTAGGQYEQYF. CDR3 coding DNA: TGTGCCAGCAGCTTAACAGCAGGGGGCCAGTACGAGCAGTACTTC.

This clone turned up a few times. J is TRBJ2-7 and V is TRBV6-6; 7 nucleotides line up with TRBD1. The CDR3 extends over 16 amino acids. CDR1 is MNHNY and CDR2 is SVGAGI in the germline V gene (reference sequence). The junction had 11 bases not matched to a gene; V was cut back by 0 bases and J by 6 bases. CDR3: CASSYSPRDSRSEQYF. The CDR3 nucleotides are TGTGCCAGCAGTTACTCTCCCCGGGACAGCCGGAGCGAGCAGTACTTC.

The chain joins TRBV3-1 (or the pseudogene TRBV3-2) to TRBJ2-5, with D possibly being TRBD2 (6 bases). The CDR3 sequence is 11 residues long. V was clipped by 4 bases and J by 11 bases, with 11 bases between them. Germline V gene sequence: CDR1 LGHDT, CDR2 YNNKEL (reference sequence). DNA of the CDR3: TGTGCCAGCAGCCGGGACTTACTACAGTACTTC. Translation: CASSRDLLQYF.

This sequence joins TRBV6-5 and TRBJ1-1; D gene unclear. CDR3 length: 12 residues. Trimming took off 5 bases at V and 6 bases at J, with 10 bases between the two ends. The germline CDR1 and CDR2 sequences are MNHEY and SVGAGI. The CDR3 reads CASSTPGSEAFF. For the CDR3, the DNA is TGTGCCAGCAGTACCCCGGGATCTGAAGCTTTCTTT.

The genes are TRBV27 and TRBJ1-1, with D maybe TRBD1 (5 bases). V lost 5 bases and J lost 1, with 11 bases in between. The CDR3 sequence is 14 residues long. The germline V gene has CDR1 MNHEY and CDR2 SMNVEV (reference sequence). This chain's CDR3 is CASSLRDGNTEAFF. CDR3 nucleotide sequence: TGTGCCAGCAGTCTGCGGGACGGGAACACTGAAGCTTTCTTT.